This TCR beta chain was sequenced for a study of T cells after yellow fever vaccination. V was shortened by 4 bases and J by 6 bases, with 7 bases between the two germline ends. The CDR3 totals 12 residues. CDR1 SEHNR and CDR2 FQNEAQ come from the germline V gene (reference sequence). This clonotype was seen a handful of times. One entry per CDR3 protein, called by TCRdb with MiXCR from the 5' RACE reads. Of about 550,000 distinct CDR3 sequences listed, less than 20% were seen once; the top ten hold more than 13%. The J gene is TRBJ2-4, the V gene TRBV7-9; D is ambiguous. The sequence was obtained from a man aged 25 to 40 who received the YFV17D yellow fever vaccine. This sample comprised PBMCs, obtained 15 days after the yellow fever booster vaccination. DNA of the CDR3: TGTGCCAGCAGCTACTTTGTAAACATTCAGTACTTC. It translates to CASSYFVNIQYF.